The 2 T cell receptor beta chains given below trace back to one sample, sequenced in a study of ipilimumab plus nivolumab after autologous stem cell transplantation. Profiling relied on immunoSEQ multiplex PCR, and the TCRdb table lists in-frame clones only, not all of them. The sample holds tens of thousands of clones, about 82% seen once. The sample in question was PBMCs, obtained in a trial of ipilimumab plus nivolumab as post-transplant consolidation. All receptors come from a male donor with diffuse large B-cell lymphoma.

This clone qualifies as medium-sized. The J gene is TRBJ1-6, the V gene TRBV19; no firm D call. The CDR3 length is 14 residues. CDR1 and CDR2 (germline): LNHDA, SQIVND (reference sequence). Trimming pared 6 bases from V and 7 bases from J, leaving 13 bases between. The CDR3 loop is CASRASLINSPLHF. The CDR3 DNA is TGTGCCAGTAGAGCCAGCCTAATCAATTCACCCCTCCACTTT.

The V gene is TRBV2, the J gene TRBJ2-7, with D maybe TRBD2 (6 bases). The CDR3 length is 15 residues. The V end was cut by 6 bases, the J end by 4 bases, with 19 bases between. In germline, CDR1 is SNHLY, CDR2 FYNNEI. In DNA form, the CDR3 reads TGTGCCAGCAGGAATTCAGGTGCCGGAGGGTACGAGCAGTACTTC. This gives the protein CASRNSGAGGYEQYF. Filled out from reference TRBV2 and TRBJ2-7, the complete variable domain reads EPEVTQTPSHQVTQMGQEVILRCVPISNHLYFYWYRQILGQKVEFLVSFYNNEISEKSEIFDDQFSVERPDGSNFTLKIRSTKLEDSAMYFCASRNSGAGGYEQYFGPGTRLTVT.